This T cell receptor beta chain emerged from a study of CD8+CD57+ T cells in acquired aplastic anemia. The germline CDR1 and CDR2 sequences are LGHNA and YSLEER. Trimming shortened V by 0 bases and J by 3 bases, and 5 bases separated the two germline ends. The CDR3 consists of 13 residues. All patients picked for sequencing had shown, by flow cytometry, an expansion of CD8+CD57+ cells. TCR beta VDJ combinations and CDR3 sequences were profiled from genomic DNA. TCRdb itself ran the reads through MiXCR, one entry per CDR3 protein. The sample carries about 98,000 distinct CDR3 sequences, roughly two thirds recorded once.

Sequenced sample: sorted CD4+, CD8+, or CD8+CD57+ T cells (not recorded which) from PBMCs. The source is a human donor with aplastic anemia. The chain recombines TRBV4-3 with TRBJ1-1; D uncertain. The CDR3 coding sequence is TGCGCCAGCAGCCAAGATGGGTACACTGAAGCTTTCTTT. Its protein is CASSQDGYTEAFF.